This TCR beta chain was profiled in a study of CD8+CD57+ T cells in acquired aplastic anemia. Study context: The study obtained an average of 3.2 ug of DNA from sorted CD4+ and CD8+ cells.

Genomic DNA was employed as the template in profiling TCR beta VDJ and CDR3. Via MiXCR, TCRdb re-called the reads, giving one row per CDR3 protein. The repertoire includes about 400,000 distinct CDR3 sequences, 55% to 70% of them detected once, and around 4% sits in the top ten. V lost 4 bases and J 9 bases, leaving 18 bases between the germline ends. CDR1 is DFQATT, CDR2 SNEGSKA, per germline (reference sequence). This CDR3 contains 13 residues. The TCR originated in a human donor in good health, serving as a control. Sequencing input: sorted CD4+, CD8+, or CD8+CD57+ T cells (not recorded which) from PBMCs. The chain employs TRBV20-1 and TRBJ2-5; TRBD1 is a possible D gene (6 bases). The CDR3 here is CSAKQGVSSPQYF. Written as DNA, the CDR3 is TGCAGTGCTAAACAGGGAGTAAGTTCACCCCAGTACTTC.